This entry lists 2 T cell receptor beta chains sequenced from one sample in a study of T cell changes during pregnancy in multiple sclerosis. Profiling relied on immunoSEQ multiplex PCR, and the TCRdb table lists in-frame clones only, not all of them. The sample has 30,000 or so clones; about 85% are singletons. The sequences come from CD8+ T cells from peripheral blood mononuclear cells, collected after pregnancy. These receptors all come from a female donor with multiple sclerosis, enrolled in a pregnancy study.

This chain links TRBV5-4 with TRBJ2-1; tentative D call: TRBD2 (5 bases). Germline values: CDR1 SGHNT, CDR2 YYREEE (reference sequence). This CDR3 spans 15 amino acids. Trimming removed 1 base from V and 5 bases from J, with 13 bases in between. CDR3 nucleotides: TGTGCCAGCAGCTTGCGAACGGGGAAGGACAATGAGCAGTTCTTC. This sequence encodes CASSLRTGKDNEQFF.

This sequence joins TRBV25-1 and TRBJ1-2; a possible D gene is TRBD1 (6 bases). V lost 2 bases and J 8 bases, leaving 9 bases between the germline ends. Germline CDR1 is MGHDK and CDR2 is SYGVNS. The length of the CDR3 is 12 residues. The CDR3 sequence: CASSEQGFGYTF. The DNA of the CDR3 is TGTGCCAGCAGTGAACAGGGGTTCGGCTACACCTTC.